This T cell receptor beta chain appears in the sequencing data of a study of cytotoxic CD8 clonotypes in ibrutinib-treated CLL. CDR1 is ENHRY and CDR2 is SYGVKD in the germline V gene. This CDR3 contains 15 residues. The ends were cut back, 3 bases at V and 0 bases at J, with 12 bases in the middle. TCRdb's table, derived via immunoSEQ multiplex PCR, lists solely in-frame clones and lacks some. The sample holds 130,000 or so clones, about 79% seen once. The source material was PBMCs, sampled after 12 months of ibrutinib treatment. The V call is TRBV10-3, the J call TRBJ2-7; D ambiguous. The sequence was obtained from a human donor with chronic lymphocytic leukemia. DNA of the CDR3: TGTGCCATCAGTGAAAGGGCAGTAAGCTCCTACGAGCAGTACTTC. Translation: CAISERAVSSYEQYF.